This paragraph covers one T cell receptor beta chain sequence. PCR employed 60 Vbeta and 13 Jbeta primers. Measured with immunoSEQ multiplex PCR; TCRdb has only the in-frame clones, and not every one. There are around 130,000 clones in the sample; roughly 8.6% occur only once, and 6% to 7.5% lies in the top ten. The data were taken from a study of cytomegalovirus exposure and HLA in healthy donors. The ends lost 4 bases at V and 7 bases at J; junction bases unmatched: 2. The CDR3 consists of 12 residues. Germline V gives CDR1 ENHRY, CDR2 SYGVKD. This sequence joins TRBV10-3 and TRBJ2-7, with 9 bases fitting TRBD1. The sequenced sample consisted of PBMCs. This clonotype was sampled from a woman in her forties in good health and CMV-seropositive. CDR3 in DNA: TGTGCCATCAGTGGACAGGGGGAGGAGCAGTACTTC. Amino acid sequence: CAISGQGEEQYF.